These 8 T cell receptor beta chains came from one sample sequenced in a study of blood T cell repertoires in COVID-19. Profiling relied on immunoSEQ multiplex PCR, and the TCRdb table lists in-frame clones only, not all of them. The table lists 100,000 to 130,000 clones, about 90% of them singletons. Input material: peripheral blood. The receptor source for this set is a human donor in a cohort sampled during active COVID-19.

This chain uses TRBV7-2 with TRBJ2-1; a possible D gene is TRBD2 (6 bases). This CDR3 contains 17 residues. With 1 base removed from V and 6 bases from J, the gap between germline ends came to 19 bases. The germline V gene has CDR1 SGHTA and CDR2 FQGNSA. The DNA of the CDR3 is TGTGCCAGCAGCTTAGGGGCGGGCGGGGCCCTACTCAATGAGCAGTTCTTC. It yields the protein CASSLGAGGALLNEQFF.

J is TRBJ2-7 and V is TRBV7-2; possible D gene TRBD2, 5 bases. Germline values: CDR1 SGHTA, CDR2 FQGNSA. This CDR3 contains 14 residues. V was pared by 3 bases and J by 3 bases, with 12 bases between. CDR3 sequence reads: CASSFQSGNYEQYF. CDR3 nucleotides: TGTGCCAGCAGCTTCCAAAGCGGAAACTACGAGCAGTACTTC.

This rearrangement joins TRBV5-5 to TRBJ1-4, with 9 bases matching TRBD1. Germline CDR1 reads SGHKS; CDR2 reads YYEKEE (reference sequence). This CDR3 is 15 amino acids long. V trimming: 4 bases; J trimming: 4 bases; junction bases outside the gene matches: 5. The CDR3 bases are TGTGCCAGCAGCCCCGACAGGGGGGTTAATGAAAAACTGTTTTTT. It codes for CASSPDRGVNEKLFF.

The chain joins TRBV24-1 to TRBJ1-1; D unclear. Germline lookup yields CDR1 KGHDR and CDR2 SFDVKD. The CDR3 length is 14 residues. Trimming removed 5 bases from V and 10 bases from J, with 19 bases in between. CDR3 bases: TGTGCCACCAGTGTCGAGAGGGAAGTGCAAAGAGCTTTCTTT. Its protein product is CATSVEREVQRAFF.

In its sample, this clone was seen once. The chain combines TRBV2 with TRBJ2-3, with D tentatively TRBD1 (5 bases). Germline lookup yields CDR1 SNHLY and CDR2 FYNNEI. The V end was cut by 4 bases, the J end by 1 base, with 9 bases between. The CDR3 is 14 residues long. As DNA, the CDR3 is TGTGCCAGCAGTGCTAAGGGGCGCACAGATACGCAGTATTTT. It codes for CASSAKGRTDTQYF.

J is TRBJ2-1 and V is TRBV19; D is uncertain. V lost 0 bases and J 3 bases, leaving 3 bases between the germline ends. CDR1 is LNHDA and CDR2 is SQIVND in the germline V gene (reference sequence). The CDR3 has 13 amino acids. Here the CDR3 reads CASSIDSYNEQFF. The CDR3 nucleotides read TGTGCCAGTAGTATAGACAGCTACAATGAGCAGTTCTTC.

CDR3 coding DNA: TGTGCCAGCAGTCCAGACAGGGGTCAGCCCCAGCATTTT. It yields the protein CASSPDRGQPQHF. V is TRBV27 and J is TRBJ1-5, with 8 bases lining up with TRBD1. Germline V gene lookup returns CDR1 MNHEY and CDR2 SMNVEV (reference sequence). The CDR3 has 13 residues. After removal of 5 bases from V and 6 bases from J, the junction contained 3 bases not matched to a gene.

The rearrangement links TRBV19 to TRBJ1-2; 7 nucleotides align to TRBD1. Germline V lookup: CDR1 LNHDA, CDR2 SQIVND (reference sequence). With V trimmed by 6 bases and J by 7 bases, 8 bases remained unmatched. The CDR3 loop spans 13 amino acids. The CDR3 DNA reads TGTGCCAGTAGCACAGGGGATTTTGTTGGCTACACCTTC. Translated: CASSTGDFVGYTF.